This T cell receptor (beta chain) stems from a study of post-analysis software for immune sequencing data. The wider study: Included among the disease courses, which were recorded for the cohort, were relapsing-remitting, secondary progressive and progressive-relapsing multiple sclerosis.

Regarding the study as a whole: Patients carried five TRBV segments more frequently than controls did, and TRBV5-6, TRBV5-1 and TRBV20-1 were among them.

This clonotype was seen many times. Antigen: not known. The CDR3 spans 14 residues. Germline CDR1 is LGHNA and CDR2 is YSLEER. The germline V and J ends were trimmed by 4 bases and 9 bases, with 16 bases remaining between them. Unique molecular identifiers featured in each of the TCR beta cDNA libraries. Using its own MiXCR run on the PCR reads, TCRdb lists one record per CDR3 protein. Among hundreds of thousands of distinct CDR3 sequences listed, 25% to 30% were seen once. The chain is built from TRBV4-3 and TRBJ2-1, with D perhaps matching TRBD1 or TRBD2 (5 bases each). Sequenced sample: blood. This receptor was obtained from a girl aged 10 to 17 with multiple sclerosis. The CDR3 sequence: CASSRSRDLREQFF. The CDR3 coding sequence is TGCGCCAGCAGCCGATCCCGGGACCTGCGTGAGCAGTTCTTC.